Each of the 22 T cell receptor beta chains below was sequenced from the same sample in a study of T cell repertoires in cytomegalovirus infection. TCRdb re-analysed the reads in MiXCR, keeping a single row per CDR3 protein. The sample shows approximately 600,000 distinct CDR3 sequences, about 40% of them seen only once. Their specific antigens are unknown. Here the sequenced sample was cultured PBMCs, taken from culture after CMV antigen stimulation. These receptors originate from a human donor in good health (CMV status not recorded). Some clones in this sample may be carry-over from other donors' samples.

The CDR3 loop reads CAISEDSGAQYF. Written as DNA, the CDR3 is TGTGCCATCAGTGAGGATAGCGGGGCCCAGTACTTC. This rearrangement joins TRBV10-3 to TRBJ2-5; TRBD2 matches at 8 bases. The germline gives CDR1 ENHRY, CDR2 SYGVKD. The CDR3 runs 12 residues. J gave up 9 bases and V 2 bases, and 2 bases lay outside the gene matches.

The V gene is TRBV7-3, the J gene TRBJ1-1; D is undetermined. Trimming took off 0 bases at V and 1 base at J, with 12 bases between the two ends. This CDR3 spans 16 amino acids. CDR1 is SGHTA, CDR2 FQGTGA, per germline. CDR3 bases: TGTGCCAGCAGCTTAACTCCTTCCGGCGGGAACACTGAAGCTTTCTTT. Translated, it gives CASSLTPSGGNTEAFF.

In DNA form, the CDR3 reads TGTGCCAGCAGTACCTACGGGGGCCAGAAAGAAAAACTGTTTTTT. The encoded protein is CASSTYGGQKEKLFF. V gene TRBV6-1 combines with J gene TRBJ1-4; D might be TRBD1 (6 bases). The V end was cut by 5 bases, the J end by 8 bases, with 18 bases between. Germline-derived CDR1 and CDR2 are MNHNS and SASEGT. This CDR3 contains 15 residues.

The chain carries TRBV7-9 and TRBJ1-2; 7 positions match TRBD1. Per the germline V gene, CDR1 is SEHNR and CDR2 is FQNEAQ (reference sequence). V shed 8 bases, J shed 5 bases, and the junction held 8 bases outside the gene matches. CDR3 size: 13 residues. The CDR3 nucleotides are TGTGCCAGCGGACAGGCCGGGGGTTATGGCTACACCTTC. Translation: CASGQAGGYGYTF.

This rearrangement joins TRBV19 to TRBJ2-7; D is ambiguous. Germline values: CDR1 LNHDA, CDR2 SQIVND (reference sequence). Deletions cut 3 bases from V and 6 bases from J, with 6 bases between. The CDR3 totals 11 residues. The CDR3 region has the DNA TGTGCCAGTAGTATGGGCTCCGAGCAGTACTTC. Protein: CASSMGSEQYF.

This clonotype was seen a handful of times. The V call is TRBV7-6, the J call TRBJ1-2, with a possible D match to TRBD1 (6 bases). Trimming left V 5 bases short and J 0 bases short, with 10 bases between. Germline CDR1 and CDR2: SGHVS and FNYEAQ. This CDR3 region has 14 residues. The CDR3 here is CASSPGQSNYGYTF. CDR3 nucleotides: TGTGCCAGCAGCCCCGGACAGTCTAACTATGGCTACACCTTC.

This clonotype was seen a few times. The rearrangement joins TRBV7-2 to TRBJ2-7, with D hard to call. The V end was cut by 5 bases, the J end by 5 bases, with 13 bases between. Germline CDR1 is SGHTA and CDR2 is FQGNSA. CDR3 length: 13 amino acids. The CDR3 is CASSPDWRNEQYF. CDR3 coding DNA: TGTGCCAGCAGCCCAGATTGGCGCAACGAGCAGTACTTC.

The J gene is TRBJ2-7, the V gene TRBV6-1, with 9 bases that match TRBD1. V shed 4 bases and J 3 bases; nucleotides not matched to a gene: 10. This CDR3 has 16 amino acids. The germline V gene encodes CDR1 MNHNS and CDR2 SASEGT. Here the CDR3 DNA reads TGTGCCAGCAGTGTCGACGCCGGGACAGGGTACTACGAGCAGTACTTC. This gives the protein CASSVDAGTGYYEQYF.

This CDR3 is CASGLMGDNQPQHF. The CDR3, as DNA: TGTGCCAGCGGATTGATGGGAGACAATCAGCCCCAGCATTTT. This chain uses TRBV2 with TRBJ1-5; no firm D call. Germline values: CDR1 SNHLY, CDR2 FYNNEI. The CDR3 has 14 residues. V lost 8 bases, J lost 3 bases, and 14 bases lay in between.

This clonotype has more than one count but fewer than ten. The chain uses TRBV5-5 and TRBJ2-1; 12 bases agree with TRBD2. This CDR3 has 19 amino acids. The trim removed 2 bases at V and 7 bases at J, leaving 16 bases unmatched. Germline V CDR1 and CDR2: SGHKS, YYEKEE (reference sequence). The CDR3 sequence is CASSFYPRGTTSGRNEQFF. CDR3 DNA: TGTGCCAGCAGCTTCTATCCCAGGGGGACAACTAGCGGGAGGAATGAGCAGTTCTTC.

The genes are TRBV29-1 and TRBJ1-3, with D unclear. The CDR3 has 14 residues. Germline values: CDR1 SQVTM, CDR2 ANQGSEA. V lost 0 bases and J 2 bases, leaving 8 bases between the germline ends. The CDR3 is CSVEDRTAGNTIYF. CDR3 DNA sequence: TGCAGCGTTGAAGACCGGACTGCTGGAAACACCATATATTTT.

This chain connects TRBV6-2 or TRBV6-3 to TRBJ2-7; TRBD2 agrees at 11 bases. The CDR3 has 16 amino acids. The germline V gene encodes CDR1 MNHEY and CDR2 SVGEGT. V dropped 5 bases and J dropped 4; count of bases not matched to a gene: 10. The CDR3 here is CASSHQGLAVGYEQYF. The CDR3 coding sequence is TGTGCCAGCAGTCACCAGGGACTAGCGGTCGGGTACGAGCAGTACTTC.

This clonotype was observed a few times. The chain has TRBV6-6 and TRBJ2-3, with 8 bases matching TRBD1. In germline, CDR1 is MNHNY, CDR2 SVGAGI (reference sequence). The CDR3 has 12 residues. With V trimmed by 11 bases and J by 1 base, 2 bases remained unmatched. The CDR3 DNA follows: TGTGCCGCGACAGGGGGCACAGATACGCAGTATTTT. Translating it yields CAATGGTDTQYF.

The V and J genes are TRBV6-1 and TRBJ1-1; D perhaps matches TRBD1 (5 bases). Between the trimmed V and J ends, which lost 9 bases and 6 bases, there was a span of 11 bases. The CDR3 is 11 amino acids. Germline CDR1 is MNHNS and CDR2 is SASEGT. The CDR3 loop reads CASSQGSEAFF. In DNA form, the CDR3 reads TGTGCCAGTTCCCAGGGCTCTGAAGCTTTCTTT.

This chain connects TRBV15 to TRBJ2-3, with D tentatively TRBD2 (6 bases). Deletions cut 0 bases from V and 6 bases from J, with 13 bases between. Per germline, CDR1 LNHNV and CDR2 YYDKDF (reference sequence). The CDR3 has 15 amino acids. The DNA for the CDR3 is TGTGCCACCAGCAGAGATCAGACTAGTGGCGATACGCAGTATTTT. Translating gives CATSRDQTSGDTQYF.

This clonotype was seen only a few times. V is TRBV6-6 and J is TRBJ2-5; 7 bases align to TRBD1. In germline, CDR1 is MNHNY, CDR2 SVGAGI (reference sequence). Germline trimming cut 2 bases from V and 2 bases from J; bases unmatched to any gene: 5. This CDR3 has 15 residues. This CDR3 reads CASSYRSTGQETQYF. The CDR3 coding sequence is TGTGCCAGCAGTTACCGTTCGACAGGGCAAGAGACCCAGTACTTC.

The J gene is TRBJ2-3, the V gene TRBV7-6; 7 bases are a match to TRBD2. With 5 bases clipped from V and 2 bases from J, the junction kept 10 bases outside the gene matches. Germline V gene lookup returns CDR1 SGHVS and CDR2 FNYEAQ. There are 16 residues in the CDR3. CDR3 coding DNA: TGTGCCAGCAGCCTTCGACGACTAGCCCCCACAGATACGCAGTATTTT. Translation: CASSLRRLAPTDTQYF.

Details on this clonotype: Germline and junction disagree at one end, which may indicate a read error. The chain links TRBV20-1 to TRBJ2-5; the D is unclear. The V gene's germline CDR1 is DFQATT and CDR2 SNEGSKA (reference sequence). There are 14 residues in the CDR3. Written as DNA, the CDR3 is TGCAGTGCTAGAGTTCGACGGATCCAAGAGACCCAGTACTTT. It translates to CSARVRRIQETQYF.

A single count supports this clonotype. This chain links TRBV10-3 with TRBJ2-1; 7 bases agree with TRBD1. This CDR3 is built from 13 residues. The germline CDR1 and CDR2 sequences are ENHRY and SYGVKD. V lost 6 bases to trimming and J lost 5 bases; unmatched junction nucleotides: 4. CDR3 sequence (DNA): TGTGCCATCAGGGGGACAGAAGACAATGAGCAGTTCTTC. It specifies CAIRGTEDNEQFF.

There are many counts of this clonotype. The chain links TRBV7-2 to TRBJ2-3; 9 nucleotides align to TRBD2. Trimming removed 5 bases from V and 1 base from J; junction bases left unmatched: 13. Germline V gene data show CDR1 as SGHTA and CDR2 as FQGNSA. This CDR3 contains 18 residues. CDR3 loop: CASSRRGSPSGGTDTQYF. The CDR3 nucleotides are TGTGCCAGCAGCCGGAGGGGTTCGCCTAGCGGGGGCACAGATACGCAGTATTTT.

This rearrangement joins TRBV15 to TRBJ2-7; D possibly corresponds to TRBD1 (6 bases). The germline gives CDR1 LNHNV, CDR2 YYDKDF (reference sequence). This CDR3 contains 15 residues. The V end was cut by 5 bases, the J end by 3 bases, with 17 bases between. CDR3 amino acids: CATSPRLADSYEQYF. In nucleotides, the CDR3 is TGTGCCACCAGCCCCCGTCTGGCGGACAGCTACGAGCAGTACTTC.

This chain uses TRBV7-8 with TRBJ2-1; 10 bases align to TRBD1. The CDR3 is 14 amino acids. Germline CDR1 is SGHVS and CDR2 is FQNEAQ. J lost 7 bases, V lost 3 bases, and 3 bases had no gene match. This chain's CDR3 is CASSFGTGVNEQFF. CDR3 coding DNA: TGTGCCAGCAGCTTCGGGACAGGGGTAAATGAGCAGTTCTTC.